This T cell receptor (beta chain) appears in the sequencing data of a study of T cell repertoires in cytomegalovirus infection (dated by TCRdb to the late 2010s). Broadly, across the study: The peptide stimulations were aimed at well-studied HLA-B-restricted epitopes as well as recently identified HLA-C-restricted CMV epitopes, whose presentation resists viral immunomodulation. The HLA type of each donor mattered for the analysis, because public TCR beta signatures pointed to carriage of CMV infection along with the matching HLA type.

What the work shows at the level of the full study, not this receptor alone: The ex vivo response was dominated by HLA-C-restricted CMV-specific TCR beta clonotypes, which also provided the single most frequent clonotype in two of eight donors. In both this cohort and an independent cohort of 352 donors, the cumulative frequency of public TCR beta family members distinguished carriers of CMV infection plus the relevant HLA type.

This sample was sequenced with an Illumina HiSeq 1500. The raw public reads went through TCRdb reprocessing: fastp at Q25, MiXCR clone calling, in-frame beta chains kept. CDR3 protein duplicates are merged, each entry listing the most common genes and DNA. The sample table records hundreds of thousands of distinct CDR3 sequences; about 31% of these occur just once. The top ten clones comprise 9.5% to 15% of the sample. This clonotype was counted a few times. This clone's antigen is unknown. Per-base quality was not reported, and no clone a single base away is much larger than it. The label giving this sample's treatment or condition can be read as: in vitro stimulation with specific CMV peptide epitopes to enrich CMV-specific T cells. From a lookup of the germline V gene, CDR1 and CDR2 are MNHEY and SVGAGI. From its cysteine to its phenylalanine, the CDR3 spans 17 amino acids. The only DNA kept is the CDR3, 51 bases in frame from the first base. Germline trimming: 8 bases from V, 7 bases from J; junction bases outside gene matches: 17.

The rearranged segments are TRBV6-5 and TRBJ2-5; TRBD2 aligns with 12 central bases. This receptor was taken from a human donor in good health (CMV status not recorded). Some clones in this sample may be carry-over from other donors' samples. Specimen: cultured CD8+ T cells from PBMCs, collected from culture after CMV antigen stimulation. In nucleotides, the sequence is TGTGCCAGCGGTTCGACTAGCGGGGGCCTTCGTGATCGGACCCAGTACTTC. It translates to CASGSTSGGLRDRTQYF.